This TCR beta chain came from a study of response to subunit inactivated influenza vaccine. Using its own MiXCR run on the RT-PCR reads, TCRdb lists one record per CDR3 protein. The data hold 400,000 to 650,000 distinct CDR3 sequences, with approximately 7.2% observed a single time. This clonotype originated in a man between 50 and 69 years old who received an inactivated influenza vaccine. The sample was PBMCs from blood, taken about 24 months after vaccination.

In nucleotides, the CDR3 is TGCGCCAGCAGCCTAACTTCGCATGGGGGATCTAACTATGGCTACACCTTC. Protein: CASSLTSHGGSNYGYTF. This chain joins TRBV4-3 and TRBJ1-2; D possibly corresponds to TRBD1 (5 bases). V lost 4 bases, J lost 0 bases, and 18 bases lay in between. The CDR3 is 17 amino acids. CDR1 and CDR2 (germline): LGHNA, YSLEER.